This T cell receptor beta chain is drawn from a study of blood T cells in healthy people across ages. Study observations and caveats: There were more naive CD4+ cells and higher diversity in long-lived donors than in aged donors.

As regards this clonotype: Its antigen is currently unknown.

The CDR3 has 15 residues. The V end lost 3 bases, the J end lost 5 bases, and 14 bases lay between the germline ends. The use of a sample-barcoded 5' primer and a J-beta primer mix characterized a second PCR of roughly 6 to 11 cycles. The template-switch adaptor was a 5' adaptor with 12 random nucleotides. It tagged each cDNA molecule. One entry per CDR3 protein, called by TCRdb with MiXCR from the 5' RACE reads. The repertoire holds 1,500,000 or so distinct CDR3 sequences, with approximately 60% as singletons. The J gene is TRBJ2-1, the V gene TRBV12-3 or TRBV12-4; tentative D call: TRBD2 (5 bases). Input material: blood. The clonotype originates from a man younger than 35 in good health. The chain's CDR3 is CASSFVARENNEQFF. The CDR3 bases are TGTGCCAGCAGTTTCGTCGCAAGGGAGAACAATGAGCAGTTCTTC.